This T cell receptor beta chain was recorded in a study of molecular identifiers for immune sequencing clone quantification (dated by TCRdb to 2017 to 2018). Looking at the study overall: For a replicate experiment, RNA from approximately 20,000 or 100,000 naive CD8 T cells was divided into five aliquots, and four of the five aliquots were sequenced. CD8 T cells were used in a methods study to benchmark molecular-identifier clustering-based TCR repertoire sequencing (MIDCIRS) and TCR RNA copy counting.

Libraries were built with PCR. Data came from an Illumina HiSeq 4000. Preparation of bulk TCR libraries followed a previously described approach, with the TCR primers listed in Table S5. Purification of total RNA was performed with the Qiagen AllPrep DNA/RNA kit. Before analysis, reads from multiple sequencing runs of one library were combined. Turning to the authors' computational methods: Reads were retained only if the reads had an exact TCR constant sequence, and the retained reads were trimmed to 150 nt and grouped according to their 12-nt molecular barcodes. Reads in each barcode group were sub-clustered using a 15% Levenshtein threshold, and a quality-weighted consensus sequence was built for each RNA molecule. Non-functional sequences were filtered out, along with any lower-count sequence sitting one edit away from another sequence. On the basis of fitting two negative binomial distributions, barcode sub-clusters with fewer than 20% of the maximum read count were discarded. The public sequencing data were trimmed at Q25 with fastp and processed into clonotypes with MiXCR by TCRdb, which kept only in-frame beta chains. Identical CDR3 proteins give one entry, which carries the most common genes and DNA. The V and J calls and clone size are TCRdb's, not the authors'. This sample gives about 640,000 distinct CDR3 sequences in total; just under 20% of them show up just once. In total, the top ten clones hold under 0.95% of the sample.

Per the germline V gene (reference sequence), SEHNR is the CDR1 and FQNEAQ is the CDR2. The CDR3 measures 17 amino acids from cysteine to phenylalanine. Of all the DNA, just the CDR3 is kept, 51 bases in frame from base 1. Overall results and qualifications from the work: Without barcode sub-clustering, chimeric consensus sequences inflated TCR diversity; chimeras reached as high as 47%. Highly expanded clone sizes could be underestimated because identical TCR molecules may share a barcode. In CMV-specific effector cells, clones with more than 20 RNA copies accounted for over 97% of molecules, whereas in naive cells such clones accounted for under 1%. About 2.9 recovered TCR RNA copies per cell were obtained by modeling, versus about 9.7 by digital PCR, implying a capture efficiency of about 30%. A single cell's worth of spiked-in Jurkat TCR RNA was reported detectable even among approximately 930,000 naive CD8 T cells. The naive libraries included spiked-in Jurkat TCR RNA (fewer than eleven copies' worth), and this Jurkat TCR RNA is not part of the donor repertoire.

In its sample, this clonotype was seen once. Its specific antigen is unknown. Just one base apart from a much larger clone, this may be a read error. Libraries of naive CD8 T cells were generated from roughly 20,000 to 1,000,000 sorted cells, with 10%, 30% or 50% of the purified RNA used. On a BD FACSAria II, naive CD8 T cells were FACS-sorted as CD8+CD4-CCR7+CD45RA+ and collected into RLT Plus buffer. Approximately eleven TCR copies' worth of Jurkat RNA were spiked into roughly 19,000-1,000,000 naive CD8 T cell samples to test detection sensitivity. CD8 T cells were enriched using RosetteSep CD8+ T Cell Enrichment Cocktail and Ficoll-Paque, and the enriched cells then underwent ACK red cell lysis.

The V and J genes are TRBV7-9 and TRBJ2-5; TRBD1 matches 8 bases in the middle. The sequence was obtained from a human donor in good health. Some libraries in this study had Jurkat cell RNA spiked in. The sample comprised naive CD8+ T cells from blood, with Jurkat cell RNA spiked in. The cell subset or site tag for this specimen amounts to: FACS-sorted CD8+CD4-CCR7+CD45RA+ naive T cells. The encoded CDR3 is CANSRRPLTGVRETQYF. The DNA sequence reads TGTGCCAACAGCCGGAGACCGTTGACAGGGGTCAGAGAGACCCAGTACTTC.